This T cell receptor (beta chain) came from a study of pediatric ulcerative colitis (dated by TCRdb to about 2019). About the study as a whole: Among the ulcerative colitis patients, roughly 7 had pancolitis and two had left-sided colitis, and histology in every patient was consistent with ulcerative colitis. Using the Pediatric Ulcerative Colitis Activity Index, a couple of patients were classed as having mild disease, several as having moderate disease and three as having acute severe colitis. Nine or ten newly diagnosed, treatment-naive pediatric ulcerative colitis patients and a handful of non-IBD control children each provided paired blood and rectal samples.

About this clone: This receptor's antigen is unknown. One base away there is no much larger clone; base qualities are not given.

The CDR3 holds 14 amino acids from the cysteine to the phenylalanine. Only the CDR3 region is kept as DNA, spanning 42 bases read in frame from base 1. Reading the germline V gene gives CDR1 SGHRS and CDR2 YFSETQ. The V end loses 4 bases and the J end loses 4 bases, and a stretch of 13 bases separates them. Summary of the overall study and its limitations: Rectal repertoire features separated controls, mild-moderate and acute severe colitis patients; acute severe colitis showed reduced rectal diversity due to clonal expansions. T cells from blood may have been included in the rectal pinch biopsies, particularly in patients with overt colitis. With only a few individuals, the healthy control group was small. A couple of rectal CDR3 clonotypes turned up in every ulcerative colitis patient but in none of the controls. For technical reasons, substantially fewer templates were yielded by the blood samples of two patients, and these blood samples were excluded from blood-rectal overlap analysis. Because repertoires came from total lymphocyte DNA, patterns in rare subsets such as regulatory T cells may not be reflected. Clonal overlap between a subject's own blood and rectum was significantly greater in ulcerative colitis patients than in controls, which suggests more T cell trafficking to inflamed tissue.

During colonoscopy, one to two rectal pinch biopsies were obtained for research purposes. No immunosuppressive medication had been given to the ulcerative colitis patients before the diagnostic colonoscopy. Before DNA was isolated, the rectal biopsies underwent proteinase K digestion. The Wizard kit (Promega) was used to extract genomic DNA from the blood and intestinal samples. Through the immunoSEQ TRB Survey service, multiplex V and J primers were used to amplify rearranged CDR3 beta regions from genomic DNA. To keep depth equal across samples, survey-level sequencing depth of up to 500,000 reads per sample was applied. The libraries were purified and pooled, then sequenced using Illumina technology. In the paper's pipeline: immunoSEQ online tools were used for productive clonality, sample overlap, pairwise scatters, CDR3 beta length, V/D/J gene usage and productiveness. Calculated diversity was the number of unique rearrangements divided by total templates times 100; Shannon and Simpson indices were also computed. For principal component analysis, Z-score normalized data were analyzed with the R prcomp function and the ggbiplot package. Blood-rectal clonal overlap within each subject was quantified with Morisita's index. TCRdb retrieved this table from immuneACCESS and kept in-frame rearrangements only. Not all clones are present; in checked studies, unresolved V genes account for under half, and no reason is known for the remainder. D and trimming come from the DNA, and the V and J calls and clone size come from that table. Across this sample there are under 20,000 clones, with about 74% seen only once. The ten largest clonotypes hold more than 3% of the sample.

This clonotype was obtained from a girl between 10 and 17 years old with moderate ulcerative colitis. Sequenced input: gut tissue. This sequence uses TRBV5-1 and TRBJ2-3; a weak D assignment points to TRBD1 (6 bases agree). The sequenced DNA: TGCGCCAGCAGCGAGTCGACAGGACCAGATACGCAGTATTTT. Its translation reads: CASSESTGPDTQYF.